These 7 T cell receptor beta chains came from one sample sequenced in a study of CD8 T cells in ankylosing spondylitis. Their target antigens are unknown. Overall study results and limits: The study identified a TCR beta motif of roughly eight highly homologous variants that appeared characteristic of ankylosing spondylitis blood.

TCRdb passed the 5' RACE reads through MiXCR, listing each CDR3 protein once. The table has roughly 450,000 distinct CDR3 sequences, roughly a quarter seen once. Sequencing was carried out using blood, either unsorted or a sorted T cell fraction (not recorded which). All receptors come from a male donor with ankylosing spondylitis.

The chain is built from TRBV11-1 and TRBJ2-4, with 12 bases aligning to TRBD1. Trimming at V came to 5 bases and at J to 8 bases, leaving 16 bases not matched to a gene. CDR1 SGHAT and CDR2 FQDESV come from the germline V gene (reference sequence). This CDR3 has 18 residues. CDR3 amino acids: CASSRRGTGGAGVDIQYF. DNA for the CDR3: TGTGCCAGCAGCCGCCGAGGGACAGGGGGCGCGGGGGTAGACATTCAGTACTTC.

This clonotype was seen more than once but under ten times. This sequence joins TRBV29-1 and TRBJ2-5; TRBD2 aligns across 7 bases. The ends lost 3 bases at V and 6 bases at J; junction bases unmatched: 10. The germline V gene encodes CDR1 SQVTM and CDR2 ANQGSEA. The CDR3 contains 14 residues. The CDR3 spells CSVEDREGIKTQYF. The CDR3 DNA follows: TGCAGCGTTGAGGATAGGGAGGGTATCAAGACCCAGTACTTC.

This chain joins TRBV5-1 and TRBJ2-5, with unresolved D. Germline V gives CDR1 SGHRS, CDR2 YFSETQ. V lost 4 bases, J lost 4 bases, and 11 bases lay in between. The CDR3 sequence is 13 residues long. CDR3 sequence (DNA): TGCGCCAGCAGCCCCCTTAAGGGAGAGACCCAGTACTTC. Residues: CASSPLKGETQYF.

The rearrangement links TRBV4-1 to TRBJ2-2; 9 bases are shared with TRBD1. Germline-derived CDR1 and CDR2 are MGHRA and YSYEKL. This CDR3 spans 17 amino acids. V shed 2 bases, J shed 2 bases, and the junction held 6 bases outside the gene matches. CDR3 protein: CASSQLPTGGNTGELFF. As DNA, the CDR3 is TGCGCCAGCAGCCAACTCCCGACAGGGGGTAACACCGGGGAGCTGTTTTTT.

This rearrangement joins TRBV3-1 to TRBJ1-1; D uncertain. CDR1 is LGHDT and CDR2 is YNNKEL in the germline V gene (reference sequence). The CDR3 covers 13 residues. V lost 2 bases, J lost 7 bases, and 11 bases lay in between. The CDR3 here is CASSQLSWGEAFF. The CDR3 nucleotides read TGTGCCAGCAGCCAATTGAGTTGGGGTGAAGCTTTCTTT.

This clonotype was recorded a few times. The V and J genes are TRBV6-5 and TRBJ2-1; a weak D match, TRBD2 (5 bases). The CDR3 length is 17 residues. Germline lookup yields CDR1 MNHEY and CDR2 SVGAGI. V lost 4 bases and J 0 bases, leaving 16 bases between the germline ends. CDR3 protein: CASSSMSIGGSYNEQFF. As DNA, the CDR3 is TGTGCCAGCAGTTCCATGAGCATCGGAGGCTCCTACAATGAGCAGTTCTTC.

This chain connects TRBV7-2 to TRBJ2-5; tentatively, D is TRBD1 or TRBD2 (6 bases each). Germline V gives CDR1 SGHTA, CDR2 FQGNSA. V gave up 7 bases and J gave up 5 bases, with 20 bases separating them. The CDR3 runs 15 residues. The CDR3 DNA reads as TGTGCCAGCACACGAAACTTGGGGGGCATGGAGACCCAGTACTTC. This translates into CASTRNLGGMETQYF.